The 23 T cell receptor beta chains in this list originate from one sample, sequenced in a study of cytomegalovirus exposure and HLA in healthy donors. Both 60 Vbeta primers and 13 Jbeta primers went into the PCR. Profiled with immunoSEQ multiplex PCR; TCRdb holds only in-frame clones, not every one. The sample includes 160,000 or so clones, approximately 79% of them seen just once. The sample taken for sequencing was PBMCs. The receptors were gathered from a man in his forties or fifties in good health and CMV-seropositive.

The CDR3 sequence: CASGLWTDYGYTF. The CDR3 region has the DNA TGTGCTAGTGGTTTGTGGACAGACTATGGCTACACCTTC. The chain joins TRBV12-5 to TRBJ1-2; a possible D gene is TRBD1 (6 bases). V was trimmed by 2 bases and J by 3 bases, leaving 7 bases between them. The germline V gene encodes CDR1 LGHNT and CDR2 FRNRAP. This CDR3 contains 13 residues.

The chain uses TRBV7-6 and TRBJ1-2; D possibly corresponds to TRBD1 (5 bases). CDR1 is SGHVS, CDR2 FNYEAQ, per germline. The CDR3 has 15 amino acids. V shed 5 bases and J shed 6 bases, with 19 bases lying between them. CDR3 nucleotide sequence: TGTGCCAGCAGCCCTCGACAGTCCCCTATTGATGGCTACACCTTC. Protein product: CASSPRQSPIDGYTF.

The V gene is TRBV4-1, the J gene TRBJ1-1, with 8 bases aligning to TRBD1. CDR1 and CDR2 (germline): MGHRA, YSYEKL. V was clipped by 4 bases and J by 1 base; unmatched bases: 2. The CDR3 is made up of 14 amino acids. As DNA, the CDR3 is TGCGCCAGCAGCCGGACAGGGCAGAACACTGAAGCTTTCTTT. It yields the protein CASSRTGQNTEAFF.

This clone showed up just once. The chain links TRBV7-9 to TRBJ2-7, with 8 bases lining up with TRBD1. Germline V gene data show CDR1 as SEHNR and CDR2 as FQNEAQ (reference sequence). The CDR3 is 17 amino acids. The V segment lost 2 bases and the J segment 9 bases; nucleotides outside the gene matches: 18. CDR3 sequence reads: CASSLRPTGGEGRAQYF. The CDR3 DNA sequence: TGTGCCAGCAGCTTACGCCCTACAGGGGGAGAGGGAAGGGCGCAGTACTTC.

As regards this clone: Germline and junction disagree at one end, which may indicate a read error. The CDR3 nucleotides read TGTTCCAGCAGCGCACTAAGGACAGGGGGCCCCACCGGGGAGCTGTTTTTT. This sequence encodes CSSSALRTGGPTGELFF. The chain combines TRBV7-9 with TRBJ2-2; 11 bases line up with TRBD1. Germline CDR1 SEHNR, CDR2 FQNEAQ (reference sequence). The CDR3 runs to 17 residues.

The chain links TRBV5-1 to TRBJ2-3; 16 bases agree with TRBD2. The CDR3 runs to 18 residues. After removal of 4 bases from V and 3 bases from J, the junction contained 8 bases not matched to a gene. In germline, CDR1 is SGHRS, CDR2 YFSETQ. The CDR3, as DNA: TGCGCCAGCAGCCCGGGGACTAGCGGGAGGGCCTGGACAGATACGCAGTATTTT. Protein product: CASSPGTSGRAWTDTQYF.

CDR3 amino acids: CASSEDRTNGYTF. The DNA of the CDR3 is TGTGCCAGCAGTGAAGATAGGACTAATGGCTACACCTTC. The chain has TRBV6-1 and TRBJ1-2; D remains ambiguous. Trimming shortened V by 1 base and J by 6 bases, and 9 bases separated the two germline ends. CDR1 is MNHNS, CDR2 SASEGT, per germline. The length of the CDR3 is 13 residues.

The chain recombines TRBV5-1 with TRBJ2-5; 9 positions match TRBD2. The closer fit of TRBJ2-7 to the DNA end suggests the J call may be wrong. The V gene's germline CDR1 is SGHRS and CDR2 YFSETQ. This CDR3 region has 14 residues. CDR3 DNA sequence: TGCGCCAGCAGCTTGCCTAGCGGGAATGACGAGCAGTACTTC. Translation: CASSLPSGNDEQYF.

DNA for the CDR3: TGTGCCAGCATCCTGGGCTCTGCGAACACCGGGGAGCTGTTTTTT. Protein: CASILGSANTGELFF. This sequence joins TRBV2 and TRBJ2-2; D ambiguous. The CDR3 loop spans 15 amino acids. In germline, CDR1 is SNHLY, CDR2 FYNNEI. The germline V and J ends were trimmed by 7 bases and 0 bases, with 12 bases remaining between them.

The chain is built from TRBV2 and TRBJ2-1, with TRBD1 matching over 9 bases. Germline CDR1 is SNHLY and CDR2 is FYNNEI. V lost 6 bases and J lost 7; bases outside the gene matches: 4. There are 13 residues in the CDR3. The CDR3 DNA sequence: TGTGCCAGCAGAGGGACAGGGTGGAATGAGCAGTTCTTC. Its protein is CASRGTGWNEQFF.

In this sample, this clone turned up a few times. V gene TRBV9 combines with J gene TRBJ2-5, with 7 bases aligning to TRBD2. Unmatched junction bases numbered 11, after V lost 4 bases and J lost 5 bases. CDR1 and CDR2 from the germline V gene are SGDLS and YYNGEE. The CDR3 contains 15 residues. CDR3 loop: CASSPRGPGGETQYF. CDR3 DNA: TGTGCCAGCAGCCCCCGGGGCCCGGGGGGTGAGACCCAGTACTTC.

V gene TRBV11-3 combines with J gene TRBJ2-1, with no clear D. CDR1 and CDR2 from the germline V gene are SGHNT and YENEEA. Trimming pared 4 bases from V and 8 bases from J, leaving 18 bases between. The CDR3 runs to 15 residues. The chain's CDR3 is CASSSRKFGFDEQFF. As DNA, the CDR3 is TGTGCCAGCAGCTCTAGGAAATTTGGCTTCGATGAGCAGTTCTTC.

The rearrangement joins TRBV5-6 to TRBJ2-1, with 13 bases matching TRBD2. With 3 bases clipped from V and 1 base from J, the junction kept 1 base outside the gene matches. The CDR3 has 16 amino acids. Germline V CDR1 and CDR2: SGHDT, YYEEEE. The CDR3 sequence: CASSWGLAGSYNEQFF. In nucleotides, the CDR3 is TGTGCCAGCAGCTGGGGACTAGCGGGGTCCTACAATGAGCAGTTCTTC.

In its sample, this clone was seen once. V usage is TRBV2 and J usage is TRBJ2-2; D is perhaps TRBD1 (6 bases). CDR1 is SNHLY, CDR2 FYNNEI, per germline. The CDR3 runs to 13 residues. With 6 bases removed from V and 6 bases from J, the gap between germline ends came to 11 bases. CDR3 DNA sequence: TGTGCCAGCAGACAGGGATTTGCCGGGGAGCTGTTTTTT. Protein product: CASRQGFAGELFF. Drawing the rest from reference TRBV2 and TRBJ2-2, the complete variable domain is EPEVTQTPSHQVTQMGQEVILRCVPISNHLYFYWYRQILGQKVEFLVSFYNNEISEKSEIFDDQFSVERPDGSNFTLKIRSTKLEDSAMYFCASRQGFAGELFFGEGSRLTVL.

The chain combines TRBV10-3 with TRBJ1-2, with TRBD1 as a possible D gene (5 bases). The ends were cut back, 0 bases at V and 8 bases at J, with 10 bases in the middle. Germline lookup yields CDR1 ENHRY and CDR2 SYGVKD. The CDR3 consists of 13 residues. As DNA, the CDR3 is TGTGCCATCAGTGAGTCGTCGGGGGTCGGCTACACCTTC. Amino acid sequence: CAISESSGVGYTF.

The genes are TRBV6-5 and TRBJ2-2, with D tentatively TRBD1 (6 bases). Trimming stripped 6 bases from V and 1 base from J, with 9 bases between. The CDR3 is made up of 14 amino acids. Germline CDR1 and CDR2: MNHEY and SVGAGI. The CDR3 sequence: CASRKGQNTGELFF. CDR3 nucleotide sequence: TGTGCCAGCAGAAAGGGACAGAACACCGGGGAGCTGTTTTTT.

The chain links TRBV5-1 to TRBJ2-7; 16 bases agree with TRBD2. This CDR3 has 18 amino acids. V lost 3 bases to trimming and J lost 2 bases; unmatched junction nucleotides: 8. Looked up from germline, CDR1 is SGHRS and CDR2 is YFSETQ. This CDR3 is CASSSPGLAGGIPYEQYF. CDR3 in DNA: TGCGCCAGCAGCTCGCCGGGACTAGCGGGAGGGATCCCCTACGAGCAGTACTTC.

The chain couples TRBV7-3 to TRBJ1-1, with a weak D call TRBD1 (5 bases). CDR3 length: 14 residues. Trimming pared 5 bases from V and 5 bases from J, leaving 15 bases between. CDR1 SGHTA and CDR2 FQGTGA come from the germline V gene. This CDR3 reads CASSPRGVETEAFF. For the CDR3, the DNA is TGTGCCAGCAGCCCCCGGGGGGTGGAGACTGAAGCTTTCTTT.

The chain joins TRBV5-1 to TRBJ2-1, with 10 bases that match TRBD2. This CDR3 has 14 residues. With 6 bases clipped from V and 0 bases from J, the junction kept 0 bases outside the gene matches. CDR1 is SGHRS and CDR2 is YFSETQ in the germline V gene. As DNA, the CDR3 is TGCGCCAGCACTAGCGGGAGCTCCTACAATGAGCAGTTCTTC. Residues: CASTSGSSYNEQFF.

The rearrangement uses TRBV7-2 and TRBJ2-5; 7 nucleotides line up with TRBD2. V lost 2 bases and J lost 7; bases outside the gene matches: 7. The CDR3 is made up of 14 amino acids. Germline values: CDR1 SGHTA, CDR2 FQGNSA. CDR3 amino acids: CASSLWEGLGTQYF. The CDR3 nucleotides read TGTGCCAGCAGCTTATGGGAGGGATTAGGGACCCAGTACTTC.

V is TRBV10-3 and J is TRBJ2-1; D gene uncertain. The CDR3 runs to 15 residues. Germline V gene data show CDR1 as ENHRY and CDR2 as SYGVKD. V shed 4 bases and J shed 3 bases, with 13 bases lying between them. The CDR3 sequence is CAISVSARGYNEQFF. CDR3 nucleotide sequence: TGTGCCATCAGTGTGTCCGCCCGCGGCTACAATGAGCAGTTCTTC.

A remark on this clone: An end of the junction does not agree with germline; a read error may underlie this. CDR3 bases: TGTGCCAGCAATTCGGTTTCGGTGAACAGTCAGTACTTC. Translated, it gives CASNSVSVNSQYF. J is TRBJ2-4 and V is TRBV11-3; D ambiguous. The CDR3 is 13 amino acids. Germline V CDR1 and CDR2: SGHNT, YENEEA.

This clone was seen just once. The CDR3 DNA reads as TGTGCCGGGGGGGCGACACAGAACACCGGGGAGCTGTTTTTT. It translates to CAGGATQNTGELFF. V is TRBV30 and J is TRBJ2-2, with D perhaps matching TRBD2 (7 bases). The CDR3 spans 14 residues. Germline V gives CDR1 GTSNPN, CDR2 SVGIG (reference sequence). Trimming removed 8 bases at V and 1 base at J, with 14 bases between.